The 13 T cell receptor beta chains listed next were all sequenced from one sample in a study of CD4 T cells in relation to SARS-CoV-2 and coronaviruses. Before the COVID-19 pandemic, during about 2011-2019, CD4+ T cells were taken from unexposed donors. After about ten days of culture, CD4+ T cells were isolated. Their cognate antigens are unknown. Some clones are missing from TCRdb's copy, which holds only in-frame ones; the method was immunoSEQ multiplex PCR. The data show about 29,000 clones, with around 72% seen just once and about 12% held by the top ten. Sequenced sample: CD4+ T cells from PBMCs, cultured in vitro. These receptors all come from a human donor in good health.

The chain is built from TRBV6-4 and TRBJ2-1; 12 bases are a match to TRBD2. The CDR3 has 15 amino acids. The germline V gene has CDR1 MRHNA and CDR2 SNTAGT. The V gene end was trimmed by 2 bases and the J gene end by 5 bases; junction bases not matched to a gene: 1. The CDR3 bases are TGTGCCAGCAGTGACGGGACTAGCGGGCACAATGAGCAGTTCTTC. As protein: CASSDGTSGHNEQFF.

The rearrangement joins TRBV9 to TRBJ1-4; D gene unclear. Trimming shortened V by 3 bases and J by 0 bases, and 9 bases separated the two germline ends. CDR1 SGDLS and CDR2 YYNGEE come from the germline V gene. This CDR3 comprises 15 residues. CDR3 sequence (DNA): TGTGCCAGCAGCGCCCGACCTGCAACTAATGAAAAACTGTTTTTT. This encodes CASSARPATNEKLFF. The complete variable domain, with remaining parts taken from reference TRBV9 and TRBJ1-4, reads DSGVTQTPKHLITATGQRVTLRCSPRSGDLSVYWYQQSLDQGLQFLIQYYNGEERAKGNILERFSAQQFPDLHSELNLSSLELGDSALYFCASSARPATNEKLFFGSGTQLSVL.

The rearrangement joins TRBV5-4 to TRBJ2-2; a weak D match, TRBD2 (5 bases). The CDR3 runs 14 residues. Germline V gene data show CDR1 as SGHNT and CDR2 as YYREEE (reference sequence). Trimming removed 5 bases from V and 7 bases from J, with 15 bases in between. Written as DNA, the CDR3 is TGTGCCAGCAGACGAGGCGGGCTTAACGGGGAGCTGTTTTTT. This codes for CASRRGGLNGELFF.

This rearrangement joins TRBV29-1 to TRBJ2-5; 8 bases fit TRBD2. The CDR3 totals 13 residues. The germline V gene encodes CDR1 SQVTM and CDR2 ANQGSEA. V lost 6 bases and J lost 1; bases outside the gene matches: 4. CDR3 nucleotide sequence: TGCAGCGTCCCCGGGGGGGCCCAAGAGACCCAGTACTTC. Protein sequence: CSVPGGAQETQYF.

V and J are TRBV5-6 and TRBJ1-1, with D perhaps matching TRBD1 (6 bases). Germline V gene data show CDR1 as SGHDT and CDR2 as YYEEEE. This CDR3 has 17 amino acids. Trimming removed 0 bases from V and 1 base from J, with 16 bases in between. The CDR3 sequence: CASSLGTGDTRNTEAFF. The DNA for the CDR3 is TGTGCCAGCAGCTTGGGGACGGGGGACACGAGGAACACTGAAGCTTTCTTT.

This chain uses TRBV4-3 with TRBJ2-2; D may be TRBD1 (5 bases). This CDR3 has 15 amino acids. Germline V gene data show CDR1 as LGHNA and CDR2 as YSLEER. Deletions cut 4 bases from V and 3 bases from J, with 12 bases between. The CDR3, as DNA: TGCGCCAGCAGCCGCCATAGGGGTTACACCGGGGAGCTGTTTTTT. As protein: CASSRHRGYTGELFF.

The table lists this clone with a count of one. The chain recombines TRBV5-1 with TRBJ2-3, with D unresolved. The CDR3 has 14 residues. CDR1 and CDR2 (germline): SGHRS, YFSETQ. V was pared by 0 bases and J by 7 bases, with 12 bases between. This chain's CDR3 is CASSLVGGSYTQYF. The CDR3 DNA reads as TGCGCCAGCAGCTTGGTAGGTGGTTCTTATACGCAGTATTTT.

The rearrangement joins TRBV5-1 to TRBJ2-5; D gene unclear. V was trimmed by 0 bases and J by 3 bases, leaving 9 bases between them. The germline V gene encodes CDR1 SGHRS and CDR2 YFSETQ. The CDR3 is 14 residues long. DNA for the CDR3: TGCGCCAGCAGCTTGGGGGTAGTAAAAGAGACCCAGTACTTC. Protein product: CASSLGVVKETQYF.

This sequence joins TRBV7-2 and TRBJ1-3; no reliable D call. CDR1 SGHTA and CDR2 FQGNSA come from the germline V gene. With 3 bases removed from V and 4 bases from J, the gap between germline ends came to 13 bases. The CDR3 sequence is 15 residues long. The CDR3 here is CASSFDGNKGNTIYF. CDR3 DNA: TGTGCCAGCAGCTTCGACGGGAATAAGGGAAACACCATATATTTT.

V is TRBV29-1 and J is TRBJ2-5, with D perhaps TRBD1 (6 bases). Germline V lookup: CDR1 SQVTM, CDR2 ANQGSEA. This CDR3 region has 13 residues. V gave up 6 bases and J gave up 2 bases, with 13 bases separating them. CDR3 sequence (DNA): TGCAGCGTCTGCCCCAGGGGACAAGAGACCCAGTACTTC. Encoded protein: CSVCPRGQETQYF.

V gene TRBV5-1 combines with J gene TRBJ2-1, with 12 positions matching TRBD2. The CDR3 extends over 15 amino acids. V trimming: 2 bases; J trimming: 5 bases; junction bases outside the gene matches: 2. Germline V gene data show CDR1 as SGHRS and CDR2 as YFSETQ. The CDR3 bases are TGCGCCAGCAGCTTCCTAGCGGGGGGGAACAATGAGCAGTTCTTC. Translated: CASSFLAGGNNEQFF.

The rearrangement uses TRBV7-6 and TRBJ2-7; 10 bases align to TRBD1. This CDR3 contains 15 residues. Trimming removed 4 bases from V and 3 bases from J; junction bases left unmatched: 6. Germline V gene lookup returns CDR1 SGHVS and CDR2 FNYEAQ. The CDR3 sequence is CASSSYRDRGYEQYF. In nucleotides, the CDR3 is TGTGCCAGCAGCTCGTACCGGGACAGGGGCTACGAGCAGTACTTC.

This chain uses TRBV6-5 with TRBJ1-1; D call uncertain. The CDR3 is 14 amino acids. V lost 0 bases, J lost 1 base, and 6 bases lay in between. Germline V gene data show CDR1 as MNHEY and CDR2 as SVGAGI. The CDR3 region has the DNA TGTGCCAGCAGTTACTCCGCAGGGAACACTGAAGCTTTCTTT. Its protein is CASSYSAGNTEAFF.